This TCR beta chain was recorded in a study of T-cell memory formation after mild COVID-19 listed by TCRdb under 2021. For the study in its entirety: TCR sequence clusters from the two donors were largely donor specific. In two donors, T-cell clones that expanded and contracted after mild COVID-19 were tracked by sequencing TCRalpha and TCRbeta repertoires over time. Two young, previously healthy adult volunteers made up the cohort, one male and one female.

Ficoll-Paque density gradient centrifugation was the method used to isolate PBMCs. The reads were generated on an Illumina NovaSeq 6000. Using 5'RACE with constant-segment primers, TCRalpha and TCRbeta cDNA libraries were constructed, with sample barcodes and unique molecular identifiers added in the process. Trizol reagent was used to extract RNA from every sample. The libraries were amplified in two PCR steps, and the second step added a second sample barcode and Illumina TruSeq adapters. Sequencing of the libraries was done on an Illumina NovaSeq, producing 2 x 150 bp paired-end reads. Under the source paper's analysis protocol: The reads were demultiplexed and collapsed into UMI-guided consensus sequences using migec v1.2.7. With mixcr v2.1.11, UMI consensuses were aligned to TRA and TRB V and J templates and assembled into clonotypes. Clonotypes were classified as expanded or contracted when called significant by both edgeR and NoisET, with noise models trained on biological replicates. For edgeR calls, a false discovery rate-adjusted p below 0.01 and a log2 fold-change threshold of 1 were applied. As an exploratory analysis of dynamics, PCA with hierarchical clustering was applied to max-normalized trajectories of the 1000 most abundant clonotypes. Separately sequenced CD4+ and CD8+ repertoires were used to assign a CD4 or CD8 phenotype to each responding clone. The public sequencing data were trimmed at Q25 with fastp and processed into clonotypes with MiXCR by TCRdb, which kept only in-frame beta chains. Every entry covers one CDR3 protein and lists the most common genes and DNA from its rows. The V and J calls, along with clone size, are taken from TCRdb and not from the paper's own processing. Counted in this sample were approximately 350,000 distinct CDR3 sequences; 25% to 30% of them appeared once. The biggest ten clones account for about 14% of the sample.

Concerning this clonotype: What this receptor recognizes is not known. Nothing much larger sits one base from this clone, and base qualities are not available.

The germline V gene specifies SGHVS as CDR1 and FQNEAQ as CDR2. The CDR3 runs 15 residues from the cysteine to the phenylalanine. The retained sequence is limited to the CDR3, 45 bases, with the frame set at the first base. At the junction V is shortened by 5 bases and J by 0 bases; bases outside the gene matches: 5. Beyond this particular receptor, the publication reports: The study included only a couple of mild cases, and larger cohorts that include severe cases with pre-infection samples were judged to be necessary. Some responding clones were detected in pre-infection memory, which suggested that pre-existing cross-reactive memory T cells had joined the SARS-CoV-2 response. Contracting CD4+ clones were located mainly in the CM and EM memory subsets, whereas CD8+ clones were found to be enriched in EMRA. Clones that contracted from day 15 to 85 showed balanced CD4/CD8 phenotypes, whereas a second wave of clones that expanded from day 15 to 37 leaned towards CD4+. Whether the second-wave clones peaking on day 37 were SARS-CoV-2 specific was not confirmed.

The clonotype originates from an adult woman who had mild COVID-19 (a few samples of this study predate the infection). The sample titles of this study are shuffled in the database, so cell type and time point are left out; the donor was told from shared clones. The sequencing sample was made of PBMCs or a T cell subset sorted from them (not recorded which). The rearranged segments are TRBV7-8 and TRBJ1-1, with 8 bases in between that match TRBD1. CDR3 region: CASSHGTGMNTEAFF. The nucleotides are TGTGCCAGCAGCCATGGGACAGGAATGAACACTGAAGCTTTCTTT.